The 28 T cell receptor beta chains reported below all come from one sample, sequenced in a study of blood T cell repertoires in COVID-19. Produced via immunoSEQ multiplex PCR; TCRdb's table is partial and in-frame only. The top ten clones hold less than 20% of a sample with roughly 350,000 clones, roughly nine tenths of them seen once. Sample: PBMCs or T cells enriched from blood (not recorded which). The receptors were gathered from a woman aged 25 to 39 who had recovered from COVID-19.

The chain employs TRBV2 and TRBJ1-1; D uncertain. The V and J ends lost 1 base and 10 bases respectively, with 7 bases between them. Germline CDR1 SNHLY, CDR2 FYNNEI. The CDR3 totals 11 residues. CDR3 coding DNA: TGTGCCAGCAGTGAAGGTTTCGGAGCTTTCTTT. Protein: CASSEGFGAFF. The full variable domain, with the rest looked up from reference TRBV2 and TRBJ1-1, is EPEVTQTPSHQVTQMGQEVILRCVPISNHLYFYWYRQILGQKVEFLVSFYNNEISEKSEIFDDQFSVERPDGSNFTLKIRSTKLEDSAMYFCASSEGFGAFFGQGTRLTVV.

The DNA for the CDR3 is TGTGCCAGCAGCCGGGACAGGAATTCACCCCTCCACTTT. Translating it yields CASSRDRNSPLHF. This chain links TRBV7-2 with TRBJ1-6, with 8 bases that match TRBD1. The junction had 1 base not matched to a gene; V was cut back by 5 bases and J by 7 bases. The CDR3 consists of 13 residues. In germline, CDR1 is SGHTA, CDR2 FQGNSA.

V is TRBV10-3 and J is TRBJ1-2, with 9 bases identical to TRBD1. Unmatched junction bases numbered 3, after V lost 5 bases and J lost 5 bases. The CDR3 spans 13 residues. Per the germline V gene, CDR1 is ENHRY and CDR2 is SYGVKD. This CDR3 is CAISNGQGYGYTF. CDR3 nucleotide sequence: TGTGCCATCAGTAACGGACAGGGGTATGGCTACACCTTC.

This chain links TRBV10-3 with TRBJ1-2, with TRBD1 matching over 9 bases. The CDR3 totals 15 residues. Unmatched junction bases numbered 6, after V lost 3 bases and J lost 4 bases. CDR1 and CDR2 from the germline V gene are ENHRY and SYGVKD. Here the CDR3 reads CAISDRQGGVYGYTF. DNA for the CDR3: TGTGCCATCAGTGACCGACAGGGGGGTGTCTATGGCTACACCTTC.

V usage is TRBV19 and J usage is TRBJ2-1; D may be TRBD1 (6 bases). From germline, CDR1 is LNHDA and CDR2 SQIVND (reference sequence). The length of the CDR3 is 14 residues. Trimming cost V 6 bases and J 3 bases, with 12 bases left between them. The chain's CDR3 is CASRGRDNYNEQFF. CDR3 coding DNA: TGTGCCAGTAGGGGCCGGGACAACTACAATGAGCAGTTCTTC.

CDR3 DNA sequence: TGTGCCAGCAGCATTGGGACAGGGACTCGCACAGATACGCAGTATTTT. This sequence encodes CASSIGTGTRTDTQYF. This chain uses TRBV5-8 with TRBJ2-3; the match to TRBD1 covers 9 bases. V was clipped by 4 bases and J by 1 base; unmatched bases: 7. Germline V gene sequence: CDR1 SGHTS, CDR2 YDEGEE. CDR3 length equals 16 residues.

J is TRBJ2-7 and V is TRBV6-5; a weak D match, TRBD1 (5 bases). Trimming shortened V by 0 bases and J by 3 bases, and 9 bases separated the two germline ends. Germline loops: CDR1 MNHEY, CDR2 SVGAGI. The CDR3 extends over 14 amino acids. DNA for the CDR3: TGTGCCAGCAGTTACTCGATTCAGGGCTACGAGCAGTACTTC. It yields the protein CASSYSIQGYEQYF.

V and J are TRBV7-2 and TRBJ2-7, with D unclear. In germline, CDR1 is SGHTA, CDR2 FQGNSA. The CDR3 consists of 13 residues. V was pared by 1 base and J by 0 bases, with 4 bases between. The CDR3 sequence is CASSLGNSYEQYF. CDR3 DNA sequence: TGTGCCAGCAGCTTAGGTAACTCCTACGAGCAGTACTTC.

The chain employs TRBV9 and TRBJ1-2; 7 bases are a match to TRBD1. Germline values: CDR1 SGDLS, CDR2 YYNGEE. Trimming at V came to 1 base and at J to 4 bases, leaving 10 bases not matched to a gene. The CDR3 covers 16 residues. The CDR3 protein is CASSVPQVTGFYGYTF. The DNA for the CDR3 is TGTGCCAGCAGCGTACCCCAAGTGACAGGGTTCTATGGCTACACCTTC.

V is TRBV7-9 and J is TRBJ2-3, with TRBD1 identical over 7 bases. This CDR3 is 15 amino acids long. V was pared by 3 bases and J by 0 bases, with 3 bases of the junction left unmatched. Germline V lookup: CDR1 SEHNR, CDR2 FQNEAQ (reference sequence). The CDR3 protein is CASSFRQGSTDTQYF. The CDR3 DNA follows: TGTGCCAGCAGCTTTAGACAGGGAAGCACAGATACGCAGTATTTT. Supplemented by reference TRBV7-9 and TRBJ2-3, the full variable domain reads DTGVSQNPRHKITKRGQNVTFRCDPISEHNRLYWYRQTLGQGPEFLTYFQNEAQLEKSRLLSDRFSAERPKGSFSTLEIQRTEQGDSAMYLCASSFRQGSTDTQYFGPGTRLTVL.

The V gene is TRBV28, the J gene TRBJ1-3; the D gene is possibly TRBD1 (5 bases). V lost 4 bases to trimming and J lost 1 base, with 11 bases between them. CDR3 length: 15 amino acids. Germline V gives CDR1 MDHEN, CDR2 SYDVKM. This CDR3 is CASSSPQGSGNTIYF. For the CDR3, the DNA is TGTGCCAGCAGTTCCCCCCAGGGTTCTGGAAACACCATATATTTT.

The chain recombines TRBV19 with TRBJ1-6, with 10 positions matching TRBD1. The CDR3 is made up of 14 amino acids. V lost 3 bases and J lost 8; bases outside the gene matches: 1. Germline V gives CDR1 LNHDA, CDR2 SQIVND (reference sequence). This CDR3 is CASSIGTGDSPLHF. Here the CDR3 DNA reads TGTGCCAGTAGTATCGGGACAGGGGATTCACCCCTCCACTTT.

The V call is TRBV27, the J call TRBJ1-2, with D perhaps TRBD1 (5 bases). V was clipped by 0 bases and J by 8 bases, with 10 bases between them. The CDR3 extends over 13 amino acids. Germline lookup yields CDR1 MNHEY and CDR2 SMNVEV (reference sequence). CDR3 protein: CASSLSAGRGYTF. In DNA form, the CDR3 reads TGTGCCAGCAGTTTATCGGCAGGGCGAGGCTACACCTTC.

This rearrangement joins TRBV27 to TRBJ1-5, with D tentatively TRBD1 (5 bases). The length of the CDR3 is 13 residues. Germline V gene data show CDR1 as MNHEY and CDR2 as SMNVEV (reference sequence). V lost 1 base and J 8 bases, leaving 9 bases between the germline ends. CDR3 bases: TGTGCCAGCAGTTTATGGGGGGGAGAGCCCCAGCATTTT. This encodes CASSLWGGEPQHF.

The count of this clone is one. This chain connects TRBV24-1 to TRBJ2-3; 9 nucleotides line up with TRBD1. This CDR3 is 15 amino acids long. The junction had 4 bases not matched to a gene; V was cut back by 6 bases and J by 1 base. Germline lookup yields CDR1 KGHDR and CDR2 SFDVKD. The CDR3 here is CATSLRQGGTDTQYF. The CDR3 nucleotides are TGTGCCACCAGTTTGAGACAGGGGGGCACAGATACGCAGTATTTT.

The V call is TRBV6-1, the J call TRBJ2-1, with D possibly TRBD2 on 7 matching bases. The CDR3 sequence is 13 residues long. Trimming took off 2 bases at V and 9 bases at J, with 11 bases between the two ends. The germline V gene encodes CDR1 MNHNS and CDR2 SASEGT. CDR3 sequence: CASSEWGGGEQFF. In DNA, the CDR3 is TGTGCCAGCAGTGAATGGGGGGGCGGTGAGCAGTTCTTC.

As DNA, the CDR3 is TGTGCCACCAGTGATCAGGGACAGTACCAAGAGACCCAGTACTTC. Amino acid sequence: CATSDQGQYQETQYF. The chain recombines TRBV24-1 with TRBJ2-5; 7 bases map to TRBD1. This CDR3 has 15 residues. With 3 bases clipped from V and 0 bases from J, the junction kept 3 bases outside the gene matches. CDR1 is KGHDR, CDR2 SFDVKD, per germline.

The chain links TRBV5-1 to TRBJ1-2; the match to TRBD1 covers 7 bases. The V segment lost 4 bases and the J segment 5 bases; nucleotides outside the gene matches: 8. Germline CDR1 SGHRS, CDR2 YFSETQ. The CDR3 runs to 14 residues. The CDR3: CASSPEQGTYGYTF. The CDR3 DNA reads TGCGCCAGCAGCCCCGAACAGGGGACTTATGGCTACACCTTC.

The V call is TRBV12-3 or TRBV12-4, the J call TRBJ1-2; D is unresolved. V lost 3 bases to trimming and J lost 8 bases, with 13 bases between them. The CDR3 has 13 amino acids. In DNA, the CDR3 is TGTGCCAGCAGTTTGCAACCCGGAGAAGGCTACACCTTC. It yields the protein CASSLQPGEGYTF.

The chain couples TRBV2 to TRBJ1-2; 10 bases map to TRBD1. Germline CDR1 SNHLY, CDR2 FYNNEI. CDR3 size: 15 residues. V lost 8 bases and J lost 4; bases outside the gene matches: 10. The CDR3 sequence is CASLDRGRGGYGYTF. CDR3 in DNA: TGTGCCAGCCTGGACAGGGGGAGGGGAGGCTATGGCTACACCTTC.

The chain combines TRBV7-9 with TRBJ1-1; D remains ambiguous. Trimming removed 5 bases at V and 7 bases at J, with 14 bases between. In germline, CDR1 is SEHNR, CDR2 FQNEAQ (reference sequence). The CDR3 sequence is 13 residues long. The CDR3 region has the DNA TGTGCCAGCAGCCAAGACTGGGTGGGTGAAGCTTTCTTT. Translated, it gives CASSQDWVGEAFF.

The V and J genes are TRBV7-9 and TRBJ1-3; 8 nucleotides line up with TRBD1. The CDR3 runs 16 residues. The V gene's germline CDR1 is SEHNR and CDR2 FQNEAQ (reference sequence). The ends lost 4 bases at V and 4 bases at J; junction bases unmatched: 9. The CDR3 DNA reads as TGTGCCAGCAGCTCGCCGGGACAGGAGTCCGGAAACACCATATATTTT. This gives the protein CASSSPGQESGNTIYF.

This clone was detected only once. The V and J genes are TRBV27 and TRBJ1-6; 9 bases fit TRBD1. In germline, CDR1 is MNHEY, CDR2 SMNVEV (reference sequence). The V and J ends lost 1 base and 7 bases, in that order; junction bases with no gene match: 8. The length of the CDR3 is 17 residues. This CDR3 reads CASSLLSTGGANSPLHF. The CDR3 DNA reads as TGTGCCAGCAGTTTATTATCGACAGGGGGTGCCAATTCACCCCTCCACTTT.

The rearrangement links TRBV4-2 to TRBJ2-3; unclear D gene. The CDR3 has 16 amino acids. Germline V gives CDR1 LGHNA, CDR2 YNFKEQ. Between the trimmed V and J ends, which lost 1 base and 5 bases, there was a span of 16 bases. The CDR3 here is CASSQADNTKVDTQYF. In DNA form, the CDR3 reads TGTGCCAGCAGCCAAGCCGACAATACGAAGGTAGATACGCAGTATTTT.

Here the CDR3 DNA reads TGTGCCAGCAGCTTAGACCTAGCGTTAATGGGGGCCGGGGAGCTGTTTTTT. Translation: CASSLDLALMGAGELFF. This chain connects TRBV11-3 to TRBJ2-2; D might be TRBD2 (6 bases). Between the trimmed V and J ends, which lost 0 bases and 6 bases, there was a span of 17 bases. This CDR3 has 17 residues. The V gene's germline CDR1 is SGHNT and CDR2 YENEEA.

The gene calls are TRBV30 and TRBJ1-6; D gene ambiguous. The germline V gene encodes CDR1 GTSNPN and CDR2 SVGIG (reference sequence). This CDR3 is 14 amino acids long. V shed 0 bases and J shed 5 bases, with 8 bases lying between them. The CDR3 region is CAWSVGDHNSPLHF. The CDR3 region has the DNA TGTGCCTGGAGTGTCGGAGACCATAATTCACCCCTCCACTTT.

The chain recombines TRBV11-3 with TRBJ1-1, with TRBD1 identical over 7 bases. The CDR3 runs 13 residues. V trimming: 1 base; J trimming: 8 bases; junction bases outside the gene matches: 4. CDR1 is SGHNT, CDR2 YENEEA, per germline. CDR3 residues: CASSLGGQVEAFF. The DNA for the CDR3 is TGTGCCAGCAGCTTAGGAGGACAGGTAGAAGCTTTCTTT.

The CDR3 DNA reads TGTGCCAGCAGTTTATCTGGCAATTCACCCCTCCACTTT. It yields the protein CASSLSGNSPLHF. The V gene is TRBV28, the J gene TRBJ1-6, with no clear D. The CDR3 runs 13 residues. The germline V and J ends were trimmed by 1 base and 7 bases, with 5 bases remaining between them. From germline, CDR1 is MDHEN and CDR2 SYDVKM.